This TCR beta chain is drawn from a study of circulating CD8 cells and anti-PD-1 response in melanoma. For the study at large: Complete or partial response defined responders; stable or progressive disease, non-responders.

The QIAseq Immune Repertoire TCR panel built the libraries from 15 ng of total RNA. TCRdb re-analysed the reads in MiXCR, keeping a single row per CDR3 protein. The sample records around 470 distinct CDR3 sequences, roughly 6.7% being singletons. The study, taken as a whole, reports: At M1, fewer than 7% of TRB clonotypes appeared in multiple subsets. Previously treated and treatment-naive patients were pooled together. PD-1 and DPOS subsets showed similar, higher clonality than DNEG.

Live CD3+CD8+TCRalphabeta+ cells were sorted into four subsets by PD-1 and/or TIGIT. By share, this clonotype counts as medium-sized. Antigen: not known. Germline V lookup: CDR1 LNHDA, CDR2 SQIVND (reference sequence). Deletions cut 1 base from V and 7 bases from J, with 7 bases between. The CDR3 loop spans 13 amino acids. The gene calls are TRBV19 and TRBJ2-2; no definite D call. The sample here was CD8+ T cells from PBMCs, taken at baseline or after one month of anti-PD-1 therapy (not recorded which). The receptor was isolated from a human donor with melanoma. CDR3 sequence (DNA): TGTGCCAGTAGTATAGGCCCCCACGGGGAGCTGTTTTTT. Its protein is CASSIGPHGELFF.